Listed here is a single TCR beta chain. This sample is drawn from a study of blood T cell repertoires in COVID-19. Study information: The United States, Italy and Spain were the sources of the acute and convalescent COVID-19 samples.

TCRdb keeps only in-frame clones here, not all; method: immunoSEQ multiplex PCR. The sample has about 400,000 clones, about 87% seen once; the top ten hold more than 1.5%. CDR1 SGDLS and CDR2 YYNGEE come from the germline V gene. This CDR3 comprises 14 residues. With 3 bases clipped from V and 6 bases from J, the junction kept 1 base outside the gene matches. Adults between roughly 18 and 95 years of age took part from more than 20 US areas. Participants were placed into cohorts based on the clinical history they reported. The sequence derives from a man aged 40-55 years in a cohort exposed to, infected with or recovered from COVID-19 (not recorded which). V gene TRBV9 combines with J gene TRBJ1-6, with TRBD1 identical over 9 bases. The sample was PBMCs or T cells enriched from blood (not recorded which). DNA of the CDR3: TGTGCCAGCAGCGGGGACAGGGTTAATTCACCCCTCCACTTT. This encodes CASSGDRVNSPLHF.